The clone carrying this TCR beta chain has just one count. Antigen: not known. This specimen includes other DNA sequences encoding the same CDR3. The data are from a study of beta chain features in type 1 diabetes. Looking at the study overall: Sorted cells examined across all samples numbered approximately 100 million.

CDR3 size: 17 residues. Germline V gene sequence: CDR1 SGHRS, CDR2 YFSETQ. V was cut by 8 bases and J by 0 bases, with 18 bases left in between. Based on CD45RO/CCR7/CD25/CD127/CD95/CD27, CD4+ regulatory, stem cell-like memory, naive and central memory cells were sorted. The purity of all sorted populations exceeded 95%. Study conclusions and caveats: The similarity of naive, central memory and Treg TCRB repertoires appeared greater among patients than among healthy donors.

Sequenced material consisted of expressed TCRB transcripts (all of the isolated RNA was reverse transcribed). TCRdb keeps only in-frame clones here, not all; method: immunoSEQ multiplex PCR. Of roughly 140,000 clones listed, under 60% were seen once; the top ten hold roughly 0.4%. The sequence derives from a man between 18 and 35 years old in good health. The chain links TRBV5-1 to TRBJ1-6; D is perhaps TRBD1 (6 bases). The sequenced sample was Tregs from blood. This CDR3 is CASSSTGRSSYNSPLHF. Written as DNA, the CDR3 is TGCGCCAGTTCCTCGACAGGCCGAAGCTCCTATAATTCACCCCTCCACTTT.